In this sample, the clone carrying this T cell receptor (beta chain) is medium-sized. The antigen is undetermined. This sample was taken from a study of spatial heterogeneity in lung cancer. Points from the study as a whole: Tumor mutation counts were tracked by expanded intratumoral alpha and beta TCR counts. Expanded TCRs classified as ubiquitous or regional were counted, and these counts tracked ubiquitous and regional nonsynonymous mutations, respectively.

Time point specified: sample taken at primary tumor resection. V shed 6 bases and J shed 4 bases, with 7 bases lying between them. The CDR3 is 11 amino acids. TCRdb reanalysed the 5' RACE reads using MiXCR and keeps one entry per CDR3 protein. This table has approximately 3,000 distinct CDR3 sequences, around 15% appearing once. The sequences come from lung tumor tissue, collected at surgery. The TCR originated in a male donor with early-stage non-small cell lung cancer. The chain couples TRBV12-3 or TRBV12-4 to TRBJ2-7, with D unclear. CDR3 amino acids: CASSLQYEQYF. The CDR3, as DNA: TGTGCCAGCAGCCTACAATACGAGCAGTACTTC.